These 8 T cell receptor beta chains came from one sample sequenced in a study of blood T cell repertoires in COVID-19. Some clones are missing from TCRdb's copy, which holds only in-frame ones; the method was immunoSEQ multiplex PCR. The table includes some 270,000 clones, around 90% detected once. The specimen sequenced was peripheral blood. These receptors originate from a man in his fifties or sixties with acute or convalescent COVID-19.

The chain links TRBV6-5 to TRBJ1-4; no clear D gene. The ends were cut back, 2 bases at V and 8 bases at J, with 15 bases in the middle. Germline-derived CDR1 and CDR2 are MNHEY and SVGAGI. The length of the CDR3 is 15 residues. This chain's CDR3 is CASSYNPIYREKLFF. CDR3 in DNA: TGTGCCAGCAGTTACAACCCCATTTACCGGGAAAAACTGTTTTTT.

The V and J genes are TRBV9 and TRBJ1-2; 7 bases are shared with TRBD1. The CDR3 contains 15 residues. V was clipped by 0 bases and J by 4 bases; unmatched bases: 6. Germline V CDR1 and CDR2: SGDLS, YYNGEE. For the CDR3, the DNA is TGTGCCAGCAGCGTAGAAACCACAGGGGCCTATGGCTACACCTTC. The encoded protein is CASSVETTGAYGYTF.

Only a few counts were recorded for this clone. The rearrangement links TRBV9 to TRBJ2-4, with D maybe TRBD1 (6 bases). Trimming left V 3 bases short and J 12 bases short, with 19 bases between. The CDR3 runs to 14 residues. Per germline, CDR1 SGDLS and CDR2 YYNGEE. The CDR3 bases are TGTGCCAGCAGCGAAGACGTACAGGGTGCTGATCAGTACTTC. Its translation is CASSEDVQGADQYF.

V gene TRBV19 combines with J gene TRBJ1-1; 12 nucleotides agree with TRBD1. The germline V gene encodes CDR1 LNHDA and CDR2 SQIVND (reference sequence). The CDR3 consists of 14 residues. The junction had 9 bases not matched to a gene; V was cut back by 6 bases and J by 10 bases. The CDR3 region is CASSSWDRGRGAFF. The CDR3 DNA is TGTGCCAGTAGCTCCTGGGACAGGGGGCGGGGAGCTTTCTTT.

The genes are TRBV5-5 and TRBJ2-5; perhaps TRBD1 as D (5 bases). The germline CDR1 and CDR2 sequences are SGHKS and YYEKEE (reference sequence). Deletions cut 7 bases from V and 1 base from J, with 11 bases between. The CDR3 totals 13 residues. CDR3: CASLRTLQETQYF. CDR3 coding DNA: TGTGCCAGCCTGAGGACACTCCAAGAGACCCAGTACTTC. The whole variable domain, filled in from reference TRBV5-5 and TRBJ2-5, reads DAGVTQSPTHLIKTRGQQVTLRCSPISGHKSVSWYQQVLGQGPQFIFQYYEKEERGRGNFPDRFSARQFPNYSSELNVNALLLGDSALYLCASLRTLQETQYFGPGTRLLVL.

For this clone: At one end the junction does not follow the germline gene, possibly because of a read error. The chain combines TRBV5-6 with TRBJ2-3; the match to TRBD2 covers 8 bases. Germline V gene data show CDR1 as SGHDT and CDR2 as YYEEEE. The CDR3 has 15 residues. CDR3 in DNA: TGTGCCAGCCGCTTGGCGGCGGGAGGAGGAGATACGCAGTATTTT. It specifies CASRLAAGGGDTQYF.

This chain uses TRBV4-1 with TRBJ2-1, with D unresolved. Germline lookup yields CDR1 MGHRA and CDR2 YSYEKL. The ends were cut back, 1 base at V and 5 bases at J, with 3 bases in the middle. CDR3 size: 12 residues. The CDR3 loop reads CASSQGDNEQFF. The CDR3 DNA is TGCGCCAGCAGCCAAGGAGACAATGAGCAGTTCTTC.

The chain carries TRBV7-9 and TRBJ1-4, with 8 positions matching TRBD1. V shed 1 base, J shed 4 bases, and the junction held 11 bases outside the gene matches. Germline V CDR1 and CDR2: SEHNR, FQNEAQ (reference sequence). CDR3 size: 18 residues. DNA of the CDR3: TGTGCCAGCAGCTTAGGGTCTGGGTCCAGGGGGCATAATGAAAAACTGTTTTTT. This encodes CASSLGSGSRGHNEKLFF.